Listed here are 2 T cell receptor beta chains from one sample, sequenced in a study of neurological immune-mediated disorders. The sample's time point: longitudinal time-point 3. MiXCR, applied by TCRdb to the 5' RACE reads, yields one record per CDR3 protein. The table includes about 48,000 distinct CDR3 sequences, roughly an eighth detected once. Material: PBMCs. These receptors originate from a male donor with HTLV-1-associated myelopathy (HAM/TSP).

This clonotype was seen many times. The chain recombines TRBV20-1 with TRBJ2-5; D might be TRBD1 (6 bases). Germline-derived CDR1 and CDR2 are DFQATT and SNEGSKA (reference sequence). Trimming took 6 bases from V and 1 from J, leaving 15 bases between them. The CDR3 runs to 14 residues. In nucleotides, the CDR3 is TGCAGTGCCCTCTGGGGGCAAACCCAAGAGACCCAGTACTTC. This gives the protein CSALWGQTQETQYF.

This clonotype occurred many times. For the CDR3, the DNA is TGTGCCAGCAGTGCAACAGGAAGCTCCTACAATGAGCAGTTCTTC. Its protein is CASSATGSSYNEQFF. V gene TRBV12-3 or TRBV12-4 combines with J gene TRBJ2-1; maybe TRBD1 (5 bases). V shed 5 bases and J shed 0 bases, with 11 bases lying between them. This CDR3 has 15 amino acids.